The rows below give T cell receptor beta chains drawn from one sample of a study of STAT3 mutations in large granular lymphocyte leukemia. Using immunoSEQ multiplex PCR, the repertoire was profiled, and TCRdb retains in-frame clones only, with some absent. The table includes some 10,000 clones, around nine tenths detected once. The source material was peripheral blood mononuclear cells. All receptors derive from a man aged 60 to 75 with T-cell large granular lymphocyte leukemia. Some clones in this sample may be carry-over from other donors' samples. Each CDR3 is given with its conserved first and last residue. D genes are given only for firm matches.

j_call: TRBJ2-1; v_call: TRBV19; d_call: TRBD1; cdr3_aa: CASSGGGNEQFF
j_call: TRBJ2-5; v_call: TRBV7-8; d_call: TRBD2; cdr3_aa: CASSLLAGEGETQYF
j_call: TRBJ2-7; v_call: TRBV13; d_call: .; cdr3_aa: CASSLGSSYEQYF
j_call: TRBJ2-5; v_call: TRBV19; d_call: .; cdr3_aa: CASSMLGVQETQYF
j_call: TRBJ2-1; v_call: TRBV27; d_call: TRBD2; cdr3_aa: CASSLVAGPNEQFF
j_call: TRBJ2-2; v_call: TRBV7-3; d_call: .; cdr3_aa: CASSPRDGTGELFF
j_call: TRBJ1-5; v_call: TRBV5-1; d_call: .; cdr3_aa: CASSANRVRGRVPQHF
j_call: TRBJ2-4; v_call: TRBV5-6; d_call: TRBD2; cdr3_aa: CASSSGTSELAKNIQYF
j_call: TRBJ2-5; v_call: TRBV29-1; d_call: TRBD1; cdr3_aa: CSVGTGARETQYF
j_call: TRBJ2-1; v_call: TRBV20-1; d_call: TRBD2; cdr3_aa: CSAFLAGPLFF
j_call: TRBJ2-2; v_call: TRBV4-1; d_call: TRBD1; cdr3_aa: CASSQDRTGAYRWLFF
j_call: TRBJ1-4; v_call: TRBV5-4; d_call: TRBD1; cdr3_aa: CASSKGQGGTNEKLFF
j_call: TRBJ2-1; v_call: TRBV5-1; d_call: TRBD1; cdr3_aa: CASSWGQVKDIEQFF
j_call: TRBJ2-1; v_call: TRBV28; d_call: .; cdr3_aa: CASSSQWASSYNEQFF
j_call: TRBJ2-5; v_call: TRBV5-4; d_call: TRBD2; cdr3_aa: CASSLTSGMETQYF
j_call: TRBJ1-5; v_call: TRBV6-1; d_call: .; cdr3_aa: CASRQGVQPQHF
j_call: TRBJ2-1; v_call: TRBV9; d_call: .; cdr3_aa: CASSVGPNNEQFF
j_call: TRBJ2-7; v_call: TRBV19; d_call: .; cdr3_aa: CASSPGWVYEQYF
j_call: TRBJ2-3; v_call: TRBV7-7; d_call: .; cdr3_aa: CASSPIVVTDTQYF
j_call: TRBJ2-5; v_call: TRBV18; d_call: .; cdr3_aa: CASSPQGAFKETQYF
j_call: TRBJ2-1; v_call: TRBV5-4; d_call: TRBD2; cdr3_aa: CASSSGWTSGLNEQFF
j_call: TRBJ1-2; v_call: TRBV29-1; d_call: TRBD1; cdr3_aa: CSAGDRDLTNYGYTF
j_call: TRBJ2-1; v_call: TRBV5-4; d_call: TRBD2; cdr3_aa: CASSLDSGRTYNEQFF
j_call: TRBJ2-5; v_call: TRBV18; d_call: .; cdr3_aa: CASSPTLQETQYF
j_call: TRBJ2-5; v_call: TRBV27; d_call: .; cdr3_aa: CASTPRDGRTETQYF
j_call: TRBJ2-3; v_call: TRBV4-3; d_call: TRBD2; cdr3_aa: CASSQAGLAGFSTDTQYF
j_call: TRBJ2-1; v_call: TRBV15; d_call: TRBD2; cdr3_aa: CATSRDPGTSYEQFF
j_call: TRBJ1-2; v_call: TRBV6-1; d_call: .; cdr3_aa: CASTPGMAYGYTF
j_call: TRBJ2-2; v_call: TRBV5-1; d_call: TRBD1; cdr3_aa: CASSLVQGAGELFF
j_call: TRBJ2-7; v_call: TRBV28; d_call: .; cdr3_aa: CASSLYTYEQYF
j_call: TRBJ2-3; v_call: TRBV28; d_call: .; cdr3_aa: CASRRVSTDTQYF
j_call: TRBJ2-7; v_call: TRBV4-2; d_call: .; cdr3_aa: CASSQEGGNYEQYF
j_call: TRBJ1-5; v_call: TRBV25-1; d_call: .; cdr3_aa: CASSEFDSNQPQHF
j_call: TRBJ1-1; v_call: TRBV5-1; d_call: .; cdr3_aa: CASSLTGGDTEAFF
j_call: TRBJ1-2; v_call: TRBV9; d_call: .; cdr3_aa: CASSVAAQGSPGGYTF
j_call: TRBJ2-5; v_call: TRBV11-3; d_call: TRBD1; cdr3_aa: CASSPRTGRSETQYF
j_call: TRBJ2-5; v_call: TRBV7-8; d_call: TRBD2; cdr3_aa: CASSFRTSGTKYF
j_call: TRBJ1-4; v_call: TRBV4-3; d_call: TRBD1; cdr3_aa: CASSQESLRAGGGEKLFF